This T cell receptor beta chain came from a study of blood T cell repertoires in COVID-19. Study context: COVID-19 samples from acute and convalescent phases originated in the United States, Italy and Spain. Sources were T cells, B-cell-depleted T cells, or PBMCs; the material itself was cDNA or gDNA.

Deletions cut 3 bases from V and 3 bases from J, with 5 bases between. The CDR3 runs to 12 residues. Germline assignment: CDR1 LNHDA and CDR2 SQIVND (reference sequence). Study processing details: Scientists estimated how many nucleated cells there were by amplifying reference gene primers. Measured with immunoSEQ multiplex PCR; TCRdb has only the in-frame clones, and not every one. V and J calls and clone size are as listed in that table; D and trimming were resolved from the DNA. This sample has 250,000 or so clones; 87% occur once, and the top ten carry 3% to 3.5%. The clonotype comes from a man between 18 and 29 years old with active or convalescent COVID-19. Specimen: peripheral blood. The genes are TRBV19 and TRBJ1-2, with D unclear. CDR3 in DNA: TGTGCCAGTAGTATCGCAGACTATGGCTACACCTTC. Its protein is CASSIADYGYTF.